The next 5 T cell receptor beta chains were all read from a single sample in a study of cytomegalovirus exposure and HLA in healthy donors. The PCR ran on 60 Vbeta and 13 Jbeta primers. Generated by immunoSEQ multiplex PCR, the TCRdb table keeps only in-frame clones and is missing some. The profile covers some 71,000 clones, with around 70% appearing a single time and roughly 10% taken by the ten largest. Sequencing was done on a sample of PBMCs. Receptors originate from a woman in her forties or fifties in good health and CMV-seropositive.

J is TRBJ2-1 and V is TRBV9; D is ambiguous. V was shortened by 1 base and J by 8 bases, with 4 bases between the two germline ends. CDR1 and CDR2 from the germline V gene are SGDLS and YYNGEE. CDR3 size: 11 residues. CDR3 residues: CASSVIDEQFF. The CDR3 DNA reads as TGTGCCAGCAGCGTAATCGATGAGCAGTTCTTC.

This sequence joins TRBV11-2 and TRBJ2-7; no firm D call. Looked up from germline, CDR1 is SGHAT and CDR2 is FQNNGV. The V and J ends lost 5 bases and 6 bases respectively, with 8 bases between them. The CDR3 length is 11 residues. The CDR3 spells CASSVSFEQYF. In DNA, the CDR3 is TGTGCCAGCAGCGTATCGTTCGAGCAGTACTTC.

This sequence joins TRBV28 and TRBJ1-2; D remains unclear. This CDR3 region has 15 residues. V was pared by 6 bases and J by 8 bases, with 22 bases between. Germline V gene sequence: CDR1 MDHEN, CDR2 SYDVKM. This CDR3 is CASSPEAAIEGGYTF. DNA for the CDR3: TGTGCCAGCAGCCCCGAAGCAGCCATCGAGGGCGGCTACACCTTC.

This clone was seen more than once but under ten times. The genes are TRBV2 and TRBJ1-2; D not certain. The CDR3 sequence is 11 residues long. V dropped 9 bases and J dropped 3 bases, with 8 bases sitting between them. Germline-derived CDR1 and CDR2 are SNHLY and FYNNEI. The CDR3, as DNA: TGTGCCAGGGGCGTCGACTATGGCTACACCTTC. As protein: CARGVDYGYTF.

The chain couples TRBV7-2 to TRBJ2-7; 8 bases agree with TRBD2. Trimming removed 5 bases from V and 4 bases from J; junction bases left unmatched: 13. Germline lookup yields CDR1 SGHTA and CDR2 FQGNSA. The CDR3 loop spans 16 amino acids. As DNA, the CDR3 is TGTGCCAGCAGCCTCGACTGGGCCAGCGGGAGATACGAGCAGTACTTC. As protein: CASSLDWASGRYEQYF.